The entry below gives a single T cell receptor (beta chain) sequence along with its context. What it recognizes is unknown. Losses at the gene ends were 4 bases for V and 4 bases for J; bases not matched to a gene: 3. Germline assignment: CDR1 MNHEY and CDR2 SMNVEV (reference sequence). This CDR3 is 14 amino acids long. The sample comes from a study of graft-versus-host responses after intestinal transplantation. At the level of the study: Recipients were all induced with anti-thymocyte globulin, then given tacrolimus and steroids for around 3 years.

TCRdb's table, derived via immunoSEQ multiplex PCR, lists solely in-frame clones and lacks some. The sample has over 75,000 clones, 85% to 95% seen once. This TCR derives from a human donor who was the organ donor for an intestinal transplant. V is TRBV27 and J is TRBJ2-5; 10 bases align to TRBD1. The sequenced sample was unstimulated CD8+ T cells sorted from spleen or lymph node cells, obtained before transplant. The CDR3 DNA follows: TGTGCCAGCAGTTATGGACAGGGGGTAGAGACCCAGTACTTC. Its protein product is CASSYGQGVETQYF.